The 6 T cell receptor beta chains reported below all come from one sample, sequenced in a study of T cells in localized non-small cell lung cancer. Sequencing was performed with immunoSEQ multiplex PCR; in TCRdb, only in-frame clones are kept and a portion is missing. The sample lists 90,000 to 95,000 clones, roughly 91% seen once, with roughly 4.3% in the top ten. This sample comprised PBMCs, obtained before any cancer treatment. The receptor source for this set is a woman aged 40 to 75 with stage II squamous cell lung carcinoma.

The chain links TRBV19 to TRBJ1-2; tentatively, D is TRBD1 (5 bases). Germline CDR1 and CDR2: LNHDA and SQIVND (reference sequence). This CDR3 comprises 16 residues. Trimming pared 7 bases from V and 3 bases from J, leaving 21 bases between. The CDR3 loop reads CASNPGPGSGDYGYTF. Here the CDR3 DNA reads TGTGCCAGTAACCCGGGACCGGGGAGCGGCGACTATGGCTACACCTTC. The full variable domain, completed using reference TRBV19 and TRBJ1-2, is DGGITQSPKYLFRKEGQNVTLSCEQNLNHDAMYWYRQDPGQGLRLIYYSQIVNDFQKGDIAEGYSVSREKKESFPLTVTSAQKNPTAFYLCASNPGPGSGDYGYTFGSGTRLTVV.

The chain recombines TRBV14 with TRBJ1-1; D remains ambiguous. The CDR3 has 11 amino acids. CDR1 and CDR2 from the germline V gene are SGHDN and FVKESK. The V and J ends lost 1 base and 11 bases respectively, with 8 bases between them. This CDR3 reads CASSQGPWAFF. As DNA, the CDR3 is TGTGCCAGCAGCCAAGGCCCGTGGGCTTTCTTT.

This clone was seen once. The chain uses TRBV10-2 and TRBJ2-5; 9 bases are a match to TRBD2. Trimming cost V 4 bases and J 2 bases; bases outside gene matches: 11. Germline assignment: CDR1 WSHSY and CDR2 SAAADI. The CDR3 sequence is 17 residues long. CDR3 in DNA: TGCGCCAGCAGTGGTCATAGCGGGAGAGCCCCTCAAGAGACCCAGTACTTC. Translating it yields CASSGHSGRAPQETQYF.

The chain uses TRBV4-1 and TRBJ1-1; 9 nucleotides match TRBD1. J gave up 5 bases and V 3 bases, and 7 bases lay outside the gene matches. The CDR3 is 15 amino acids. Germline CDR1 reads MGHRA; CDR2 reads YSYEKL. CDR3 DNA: TGCGCCAGCAGCCATGGGGACAGGGAGGGGACTGAAGCTTTCTTT. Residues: CASSHGDREGTEAFF.

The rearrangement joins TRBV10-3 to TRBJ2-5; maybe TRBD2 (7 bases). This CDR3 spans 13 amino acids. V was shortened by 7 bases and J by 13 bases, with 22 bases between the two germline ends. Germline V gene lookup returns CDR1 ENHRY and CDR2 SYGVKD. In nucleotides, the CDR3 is TGTGCCATCACCGGAGGTGGGGGGGGGCGAGGGTACTTC. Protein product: CAITGGGGGRGYF.

The CDR3 DNA sequence: TGTGCCAGCAGCGTTTCTGGGTGGAACACTGAAGCTTTCTTT. Translated: CASSVSGWNTEAFF. This chain joins TRBV9 and TRBJ1-1, with D hard to call. Germline assignment: CDR1 SGDLS and CDR2 YYNGEE. The V and J ends lost 2 bases and 1 base respectively, with 9 bases between them. The CDR3 is 14 residues long.